This TCR beta chain was observed in a study of cytomegalovirus exposure and HLA in healthy donors. Study details: The roughly 110 validation repertoires were reported in a later analysis to have been generated on the same platform as the roughly 700 first-cohort repertoires.

Using immunoSEQ multiplex PCR, the repertoire was profiled, and TCRdb retains in-frame clones only, with some absent. The data show roughly 68,000 clones, roughly 90% seen once. Regarding the study as a whole: A few chains tied to CMV proved CMV antigen-specific in vitro. The study labeled more than 150 TCR beta chains cytomegalovirus-associated.

Comments on this clone: Its matching antigen is unknown.

This TCR derives from a young woman in good health and CMV-seronegative. Sequencing was carried out using PBMCs.

DNA for the CDR3: TGTGCCAGCAGCCCAAGACAGGGAGCCCGATATGGCTACACCTTC. Translation gives CASSPRQGARYGYTF. The chain has TRBV9 and TRBJ1-2, with 7 bases aligning to TRBD1. The CDR3 loop spans 15 amino acids. V was clipped by 4 bases and J by 5 bases; unmatched bases: 11. Per germline, CDR1 SGDLS and CDR2 YYNGEE.